Presented here are 30 T cell receptor beta chains from one specimen sequenced in a study of control samples from healthy donors and cancer patients. Method: immunoSEQ multiplex PCR; TCRdb's copy keeps in-frame clones and lacks some. The sample lists over 120,000 clones, 85% to 95% occurring once. The specimen was PBMCs. The receptors were sampled from a man in his 60s with colorectal cancer.

The V call is TRBV5-8, the J call TRBJ1-6, with 7 positions matching TRBD1. The CDR3 loop spans 17 amino acids. The J segment lost 8 bases and the V segment lost 0 bases, leaving 11 bases of the junction unmatched. Germline CDR1 and CDR2: SGHTS and YDEGEE. The CDR3 loop is CASSLALRGLRDSPLHF. The CDR3 DNA reads as TGTGCCAGCAGCTTGGCCTTAAGGGGGCTGAGGGATTCACCCCTCCACTTT.

This chain connects TRBV9 to TRBJ1-1; 10 bases map to TRBD1. From germline, CDR1 is SGDLS and CDR2 YYNGEE. Trimming at V came to 4 bases and at J to 5 bases, leaving 8 bases not matched to a gene. This CDR3 has 15 amino acids. CDR3 nucleotides: TGTGCCAGCAGCCCCCGGACAGGGGGGGCGACTGAAGCTTTCTTT. The encoded protein is CASSPRTGGATEAFF.

This clone was detected only once. The V gene is TRBV6-5, the J gene TRBJ1-4; 7 bases match TRBD1. Trimming took 7 bases from V and 7 from J; bases not matched to a gene: 9. Germline assignment: CDR1 MNHEY and CDR2 SVGAGI. The CDR3 loop spans 14 amino acids. This CDR3 is CASTSRGGTEKLFF. The CDR3 nucleotides read TGTGCCAGCACTAGCAGGGGGGGGACTGAAAAACTGTTTTTT.

The chain links TRBV5-4 to TRBJ1-1; 10 positions agree with TRBD1. The trim removed 2 bases at V and 0 bases at J, leaving 4 bases unmatched. CDR1 and CDR2 from the germline V gene are SGHNT and YYREEE (reference sequence). The CDR3 loop spans 16 amino acids. The CDR3 DNA sequence: TGTGCCAGCAGCTTTTGGACAGGGGGAATGAACACTGAAGCTTTCTTT. Protein sequence: CASSFWTGGMNTEAFF.

The chain couples TRBV9 to TRBJ2-7; maybe TRBD2 (5 bases). CDR1 is SGDLS, CDR2 YYNGEE, per germline. V was trimmed by 4 bases and J by 0 bases, leaving 14 bases between them. This CDR3 spans 15 amino acids. The CDR3: CASSLGLDHSYEQYF. In DNA, the CDR3 is TGTGCCAGCAGCCTCGGACTGGACCACTCCTACGAGCAGTACTTC.

CDR3 coding DNA: TGTGCCACCAGCAGAGGACGTGCGGCTGAAGCTTTCTTT. Residues: CATSRGRAAEAFF. The chain combines TRBV15 with TRBJ1-1, with D uncertain. Germline assignment: CDR1 LNHNV and CDR2 YYDKDF (reference sequence). The ends were cut back, 1 base at V and 6 bases at J, with 9 bases in the middle. This CDR3 comprises 13 residues.

The J gene is TRBJ1-4, the V gene TRBV5-1; D is undetermined. The CDR3 sequence is 14 residues long. V lost 6 bases, J lost 3 bases, and 12 bases lay in between. Germline values: CDR1 SGHRS, CDR2 YFSETQ. CDR3 sequence (DNA): TGCGCCAGCAACGAGGGCAGGCCTAATGAAAAACTGTTTTTT. It codes for CASNEGRPNEKLFF.

This sequence joins TRBV5-1 and TRBJ1-3; tentative D call: TRBD1 (5 bases). Germline lookup yields CDR1 SGHRS and CDR2 YFSETQ. V lost 0 bases and J lost 6, with 10 bases in between. This CDR3 spans 14 amino acids. The CDR3 nucleotides read TGCGCCAGCAGCTTGGCAGGGAGGCAAAACACCATATATTTT. Protein: CASSLAGRQNTIYF.

CDR3 in amino acids: CASSQSGGRETQYF. The CDR3 bases are TGTGCCAGCAGCCAATCGGGGGGGCGAGAGACCCAGTACTTC. V is TRBV3-1 (or the pseudogene TRBV3-2) and J is TRBJ2-5; 8 bases fit TRBD2. Germline-derived CDR1 and CDR2 are LGHDT and YNNKEL (reference sequence). The CDR3 runs 14 residues. V trimming: 2 bases; J trimming: 4 bases; junction bases outside the gene matches: 3.

This clone was observed a single time. The rearrangement uses TRBV10-3 and TRBJ1-2; D might be TRBD1 (6 bases). Germline CDR1 ENHRY, CDR2 SYGVKD. V shed 5 bases and J shed 8 bases, with 15 bases lying between them. The CDR3 extends over 13 amino acids. This CDR3 reads CAISSPGEGGYTF. CDR3 DNA: TGTGCCATCAGTTCCCCAGGGGAAGGGGGCTACACCTTC.

The V gene is TRBV5-4, the J gene TRBJ2-2; TRBD1 aligns across 7 bases. With 0 bases clipped from V and 5 bases from J, the junction kept 4 bases outside the gene matches. The germline CDR1 and CDR2 sequences are SGHNT and YYREEE (reference sequence). The CDR3 extends over 15 amino acids. CDR3 amino acids: CASSLGDSLTGELFF. The CDR3 DNA sequence: TGTGCCAGCAGCTTGGGGGACAGCCTTACCGGGGAGCTGTTTTTT.

The chain combines TRBV6-5 with TRBJ1-2, with a possible D match to TRBD1 (6 bases). The CDR3 loop spans 13 amino acids. Trimming took 9 bases from V and 8 from J, leaving 19 bases between them. Germline CDR1 and CDR2: MNHEY and SVGAGI. CDR3 sequence: CASSAGGGWGYTF. CDR3 in DNA: TGTGCCAGTTCCGCCGGGGGGGGCTGGGGCTACACCTTC.

As regards this clone: This sample also contains other DNA sequences that code for the same CDR3. The chain has TRBV7-2 and TRBJ2-3; no clear D gene. This CDR3 has 12 residues. Germline V gives CDR1 SGHTA, CDR2 FQGNSA. Trimming pared 5 bases from V and 2 bases from J, leaving 5 bases between. The CDR3 bases are TGTGCCAGCAGCCCCTACACAGATACGCAGTATTTT. It is translated as CASSPYTDTQYF.

The chain recombines TRBV6-5 with TRBJ1-2, with 7 bases lining up with TRBD1. The CDR3 has 15 amino acids. Losses at the gene ends were 6 bases for V and 8 bases for J; bases not matched to a gene: 15. CDR1 is MNHEY and CDR2 is SVGAGI in the germline V gene. CDR3 nucleotide sequence: TGTGCCAGCAGGGGAGACAGGGTTTTTTCGAGAGGCTACACCTTC. Amino acid sequence: CASRGDRVFSRGYTF.

The V call is TRBV6-5, the J call TRBJ2-3; TRBD2 matches at 7 bases. V was clipped by 5 bases and J by 0 bases; unmatched bases: 5. Germline V gene sequence: CDR1 MNHEY, CDR2 SVGAGI. The CDR3 sequence is 15 residues long. CDR3 sequence: CASSQTSRSTDTQYF. The CDR3 nucleotides read TGTGCCAGCAGTCAGACTAGCCGAAGCACAGATACGCAGTATTTT.

The table lists this clone with a count of one. V usage is TRBV5-1 and J usage is TRBJ1-3, with D possibly being TRBD1 (5 bases). V lost 0 bases, J lost 4 bases, and 11 bases lay in between. The CDR3 consists of 15 residues. Per the germline V gene, CDR1 is SGHRS and CDR2 is YFSETQ. CDR3 nucleotide sequence: TGCGCCAGCAGCTTGGATGGGGGAATCGGAAACACCATATATTTT. As protein: CASSLDGGIGNTIYF.

The chain joins TRBV19 to TRBJ1-1, with 7 bases fitting TRBD1. CDR3 size: 13 residues. CDR1 is LNHDA and CDR2 is SQIVND in the germline V gene (reference sequence). Trimming took 10 bases from V and 2 from J; bases not matched to a gene: 7. The CDR3 region is CATSDRPNTEAFF. CDR3 in DNA: TGTGCCACCTCGGACAGGCCCAACACTGAAGCTTTCTTT.

The V gene is TRBV10-2, the J gene TRBJ1-5, with 7 bases identical to TRBD1. The length of the CDR3 is 15 residues. The J segment lost 6 bases and the V segment lost 0 bases, leaving 5 bases of the junction unmatched. The germline CDR1 and CDR2 sequences are WSHSY and SAAADI. CDR3 DNA sequence: TGCGCCAGCAGTGAGTCAGGGGGCGACGGTCAGCCCCAGCATTTT. It translates to CASSESGGDGQPQHF.

The chain combines TRBV15 with TRBJ2-5; D might be TRBD1 or TRBD2, each matching 5 bases. Trimming shortened V by 0 bases and J by 5 bases, and 19 bases separated the two germline ends. Germline lookup yields CDR1 LNHNV and CDR2 YYDKDF (reference sequence). This CDR3 has 17 amino acids. Written as DNA, the CDR3 is TGTGCCACCAGCAGAGATTTGGGGGTTTTTGTTGTGGAGACCCAGTACTTC. Its protein is CATSRDLGVFVVETQYF.

The rearrangement links TRBV9 to TRBJ2-2; no clear D gene. The germline V and J ends were trimmed by 0 bases and 6 bases, with 9 bases remaining between them. This CDR3 region has 14 residues. The germline V gene has CDR1 SGDLS and CDR2 YYNGEE. In DNA form, the CDR3 reads TGTGCCAGCAGCGTAGCTCCAGACGCCGGGGAGCTGTTTTTT. Translated: CASSVAPDAGELFF. The full variable domain, completed using reference TRBV9 and TRBJ2-2, is DSGVTQTPKHLITATGQRVTLRCSPRSGDLSVYWYQQSLDQGLQFLIQYYNGEERAKGNILERFSAQQFPDLHSELNLSSLELGDSALYFCASSVAPDAGELFFGEGSRLTVL.

The chain recombines TRBV11-2 with TRBJ2-2; a possible D gene is TRBD1 (5 bases). This CDR3 comprises 15 residues. Per the germline V gene, CDR1 is SGHAT and CDR2 is FQNNGV. V gave up 7 bases and J gave up 0 bases, with 12 bases separating them. This CDR3 reads CASNIGQSNTGELFF. The CDR3 region has the DNA TGTGCCAGCAACATCGGACAATCGAACACCGGGGAGCTGTTTTTT.

Details on this clone: Because the CDR3's place on the DNA is in doubt, the DNA is left out and the CDR3 is given as listed by TCRdb. The chain employs TRBV6-5 and TRBJ1-1. Germline CDR1 reads MNHEY; CDR2 reads SVGAGI. Inclusive of both ends, the CDR3 amounts to 14 amino acids. CDR3 protein: CASILDGLNTEAFF.

The J gene is TRBJ1-5, the V gene TRBV30; D remains unclear. This CDR3 region has 17 residues. V was shortened by 1 base and J by 0 bases, with 16 bases between the two germline ends. Germline loops: CDR1 GTSNPN, CDR2 SVGIG (reference sequence). The CDR3 DNA is TGTGCCTGGAGTGCCACCAGAATAAATCATAGCAATCAGCCCCAGCATTTT. It translates to CAWSATRINHSNQPQHF.

This clone was recorded only once. This chain joins TRBV5-1 and TRBJ1-1, with 7 bases matching TRBD1. With 4 bases clipped from V and 1 base from J, the junction kept 4 bases outside the gene matches. The germline gives CDR1 SGHRS, CDR2 YFSETQ. This CDR3 contains 14 residues. CDR3 region: CASSEQGGNTEAFF. DNA for the CDR3: TGCGCCAGCAGCGAGCAGGGGGGGAACACTGAAGCTTTCTTT.

The chain is built from TRBV3-1 (or the pseudogene TRBV3-2) and TRBJ1-5; 7 nucleotides line up with TRBD1. Trimming removed 4 bases from V and 6 bases from J; junction bases left unmatched: 6. The CDR3 loop spans 14 amino acids. Germline CDR1 reads LGHDT; CDR2 reads YNNKEL (reference sequence). This CDR3 reads CASSPGGYSQPQHF. CDR3 DNA sequence: TGTGCCAGCAGCCCAGGGGGTTATAGTCAGCCCCAGCATTTT.

The CDR3 nucleotides read TGTGCCAGCAGCTTCAGGGGGAGCACTGAAGCTTTCTTT. It is translated as CASSFRGSTEAFF. This sequence joins TRBV5-8 and TRBJ1-1, with 7 nucleotides matching TRBD1. From germline, CDR1 is SGHTS and CDR2 YDEGEE. J lost 4 bases, V lost 2 bases, and 2 bases had no gene match. The CDR3 covers 13 residues.

This sequence joins TRBV5-1 and TRBJ1-1; D perhaps matches TRBD1 (5 bases). CDR3 length equals 14 residues. The germline gives CDR1 SGHRS, CDR2 YFSETQ. Trimming removed 0 bases from V and 3 bases from J, with 9 bases in between. This CDR3 reads CASSLAGADTEAFF. The CDR3 DNA reads TGCGCCAGCAGCTTGGCCGGGGCAGACACTGAAGCTTTCTTT.

This chain uses TRBV7-9 with TRBJ1-4; tentatively, D is TRBD1 (6 bases). The CDR3 spans 14 residues. The germline V gene encodes CDR1 SEHNR and CDR2 FQNEAQ (reference sequence). Trimming cost V 2 bases and J 8 bases, with 12 bases left between them. The CDR3 sequence is CASSLSGVGEKLFF. In nucleotides, the CDR3 is TGTGCCAGCAGCTTATCAGGGGTAGGGGAAAAACTGTTTTTT.

The chain is built from TRBV6-5 and TRBJ1-1; D may be TRBD1 (6 bases). The CDR3 loop spans 13 amino acids. Germline-derived CDR1 and CDR2 are MNHEY and SVGAGI. Between the trimmed V and J ends, which lost 6 bases and 3 bases, there was a span of 11 bases. The DNA for the CDR3 is TGTGCCAGCAGAACACCAGGGGACACTGAAGCTTTCTTT. Translating gives CASRTPGDTEAFF.

V and J are TRBV6-5 and TRBJ1-6; D might be TRBD1 (6 bases). Germline V CDR1 and CDR2: MNHEY, SVGAGI. The V and J ends lost 5 bases and 13 bases respectively, with 9 bases between them. The CDR3 runs to 11 residues. CDR3 nucleotides: TGTGCCAGCAGTATTACAGGGCCCCTCCACTTT. Amino acid sequence: CASSITGPLHF.